What follows is one T cell receptor (beta chain) and its context. The record originates from a study of blood T cells in healthy people across ages. The second PCR ran roughly 7 to 12 cycles with a sample-barcoded 5' primer and J-beta primers. Every molecule of cDNA carried a tag from a template-switch adaptor with 12 random nucleotides. TCRdb re-called the 5' RACE reads through MiXCR, storing one row per CDR3 protein. The sample contains some 700,000 distinct CDR3 sequences, about 40% of which appear only once. Trimming pared 2 bases from V and 7 bases from J, leaving 18 bases between. CDR3 length: 15 amino acids. Germline assignment: CDR1 DFQATT and CDR2 SNEGSKA (reference sequence).

The rearrangement joins TRBV20-1 to TRBJ1-5; TRBD1 might be the D (5 bases). Sequencing was done on a sample of blood. The sequence was collected from a woman aged 55-75 years in good health. The CDR3 sequence is CSARSPGGGHQPQHF. The DNA for the CDR3 is TGCAGTGCTAGATCCCCGGGAGGCGGACACCAGCCCCAGCATTTT.